A single sample gave rise to the 14 T cell receptor beta chains below, sequenced in a study of OX40 agonist ivuxolimab in advanced cancers. The method was immunoSEQ multiplex PCR; TCRdb's version includes in-frame clones alone and lacks a portion of them. The sample consists of just over 20,000 clones, more than 75% of them appearing once. The material sequenced was CD4+ or CD8+ T cells sorted from blood, taken in a trial of the OX40 agonist ivuxolimab. The receptors were sampled from an adult with an advanced solid tumor such as melanoma, head and neck, liver or kidney cancer.

The V call is TRBV2, the J call TRBJ2-1; 14 nucleotides line up with TRBD2. The CDR3 has 17 amino acids. V lost 8 bases and J lost 4; bases outside the gene matches: 10. Germline CDR1 and CDR2: SNHLY and FYNNEI. The CDR3 region has the DNA TGTGCCAGCGGGGGACTAGCGGGGGCTCAGCGTTACAATGAGCAGTTCTTC. Its translation is CASGGLAGAQRYNEQFF.

V and J are TRBV5-1 and TRBJ2-3, with D uncertain. In germline, CDR1 is SGHRS, CDR2 YFSETQ. The CDR3 runs 15 residues. V lost 5 bases and J 3 bases, leaving 16 bases between the germline ends. The CDR3 is CASRAGSIKTDTQYF. The CDR3 coding sequence is TGCGCCAGCAGGGCCGGGTCCATTAAGACAGATACGCAGTATTTT. Combining the CDR3 with reference TRBV5-1 and TRBJ2-3 gives the whole variable domain KAGVTQTPRYLIKTRGQQVTLSCSPISGHRSVSWYQQTPGQGLQFLFEYFSETQRNKGNFPGRFSGRQFSNSRSEMNVSTLELGDSALYLCASRAGSIKTDTQYFGPGTRLTVL.

The chain links TRBV29-1 to TRBJ2-1; 11 bases map to TRBD1. The V and J ends lost 4 bases and 7 bases, in that order; junction bases with no gene match: 6. The CDR3 is made up of 14 amino acids. Germline values: CDR1 SQVTM, CDR2 ANQGSEA. The CDR3 DNA reads as TGCAGCGTTGCAGGCGGACAGGGGGCAAATGAGCAGTTCTTC. Encoded protein: CSVAGGQGANEQFF.

This clone was counted a few times. This chain connects TRBV6-1 to TRBJ2-2; weak D call: TRBD1 (5 bases). The CDR3 has 16 residues. Germline V gene data show CDR1 as MNHNS and CDR2 as SASEGT. Deletions cut 2 bases from V and 5 bases from J, with 15 bases between. The DNA of the CDR3 is TGTGCCAGCAGTGAAAGGGGCAGGGCGTGGACCGGGGAGCTGTTTTTT. This encodes CASSERGRAWTGELFF.

The J gene is TRBJ1-4, the V gene TRBV6-1; perhaps TRBD1 as D (5 bases). Germline CDR1 is MNHNS and CDR2 is SASEGT. Trimming cost V 0 bases and J 7 bases, with 12 bases left between them. The CDR3 has 15 amino acids. The chain's CDR3 is CASSEARRVAEKLFF. The CDR3 nucleotides read TGTGCCAGCAGTGAAGCCCGCAGGGTAGCTGAAAAACTGTTTTTT.

The chain carries TRBV11-1 and TRBJ2-3; D is undetermined. V lost 0 bases, J lost 4 bases, and 5 bases lay in between. This CDR3 has 13 amino acids. Looked up from germline, CDR1 is SGHAT and CDR2 is FQDESV (reference sequence). The CDR3: CASSLAHSDTQYF. The CDR3 DNA sequence: TGTGCCAGCAGCTTAGCGCATTCAGATACGCAGTATTTT.

The gene calls are TRBV10-3 and TRBJ1-1, with D possibly being TRBD1 (5 bases). CDR1 is ENHRY and CDR2 is SYGVKD in the germline V gene. The CDR3 has 17 residues. Trimming took 3 bases from V and 5 from J, leaving 22 bases between them. CDR3 sequence reads: CAISELLRGWSRTEAFF. The CDR3 region has the DNA TGTGCCATCAGTGAACTTCTAAGGGGCTGGAGTAGGACTGAAGCTTTCTTT.

The chain combines TRBV2 with TRBJ2-7, with D possibly TRBD1 on 5 matching bases. This CDR3 has 13 residues. The V gene lost 8 bases and the J gene lost 7 bases, with 18 bases spanning the gap. Germline assignment: CDR1 SNHLY and CDR2 FYNNEI. CDR3 nucleotides: TGTGCCAGCCGGAAAGAACAGGCTCGTGAGCAGTACTTC. Amino acids: CASRKEQAREQYF.

J is TRBJ1-1 and V is TRBV6-5, with TRBD1 identical over 9 bases. V trimming: 4 bases; J trimming: 3 bases; junction bases outside the gene matches: 6. This CDR3 is 15 amino acids long. Germline CDR1 reads MNHEY; CDR2 reads SVGAGI. The CDR3 loop is CASSSAGQGDTEAFF. CDR3 DNA sequence: TGTGCCAGCAGTTCCGCGGGACAGGGAGACACTGAAGCTTTCTTT.

The gene calls are TRBV13 and TRBJ2-3, with unresolved D. Trimming left V 2 bases short and J 6 bases short, with 3 bases between. The CDR3 covers 11 residues. In germline, CDR1 is PRHDT, CDR2 FYEKMQ (reference sequence). CDR3 coding DNA: TGTGCCAGCAGCTTATACGATACGCAGTATTTT. Protein product: CASSLYDTQYF.

J is TRBJ2-1 and V is TRBV10-3; 11 bases line up with TRBD2. Germline V gives CDR1 ENHRY, CDR2 SYGVKD. The CDR3 is 14 amino acids. V lost 7 bases to trimming and J lost 3 bases; unmatched junction nucleotides: 2. The CDR3 nucleotides are TGTGCCATCAAAGGGACTAGCGGCTACAATGAGCAGTTCTTC. As protein: CAIKGTSGYNEQFF.

This clone was recorded only once. The chain joins TRBV6-4 to TRBJ2-3; D is possibly TRBD2 (5 bases). The CDR3 consists of 14 residues. The ends were cut back, 4 bases at V and 4 bases at J, with 12 bases in the middle. The germline gives CDR1 MRHNA, CDR2 SNTAGT. CDR3 loop: CASSGLAGSDTQYF. For the CDR3, the DNA is TGTGCCAGCAGTGGGCTAGCTGGGTCAGATACGCAGTATTTT.

DNA of the CDR3: TGTGCCTGGAGTGAAATCAGGGAAGTAGCCAAAAACATTCAGTACTTC. Translating gives CAWSEIREVAKNIQYF. This chain connects TRBV30 to TRBJ2-4; D is possibly TRBD1 (5 bases). CDR3 length: 16 residues. V was clipped by 1 base and J by 0 bases, with 13 bases between them. Germline V gene data show CDR1 as GTSNPN and CDR2 as SVGIG (reference sequence).

This chain joins TRBV11-1 and TRBJ2-3, with 11 bases identical to TRBD2. The germline V gene has CDR1 SGHAT and CDR2 FQDESV (reference sequence). The CDR3 contains 16 residues. Trimming at V came to 3 bases and at J to 2 bases, leaving 4 bases not matched to a gene. The CDR3 DNA reads TGTGCCAGCAGCTTGGCACTAGCGGGGGCCACAGATACGCAGTATTTT. Translation: CASSLALAGATDTQYF.